Shown below are 9 T cell receptor beta chains from a single sample sequenced in a study of T cell repertoires in cytomegalovirus infection. For these TCRs, the target antigens are not known. A single record per CDR3 protein comes from TCRdb applying MiXCR to the reads. The sample lists 90,000 to 130,000 distinct CDR3 sequences; about a tenth were seen once. Sequencing was done on a sample of PBMCs, sequenced either directly or after in vitro stimulation (not recorded which). These receptors all come from a human donor in good health (CMV status not recorded). Some clones in this sample may be carry-over from other donors' samples.

This clonotype came up many times. V is TRBV11-2 and J is TRBJ2-3; D not certain. The CDR3 contains 13 residues. Trimming took 0 bases from V and 9 from J, leaving 10 bases between them. CDR1 is SGHAT, CDR2 FQNNGV, per germline. CDR3 DNA: TGTGCCAGCAGCTTAGATGTGAAGGGAACGCAGTATTTT. It specifies CASSLDVKGTQYF.

In its sample, this clonotype was seen a few times. The chain links TRBV5-4 to TRBJ2-1; D tentatively fits TRBD1 or TRBD2 (6 bases each). This CDR3 has 11 amino acids. Trimming took 6 bases from V and 10 from J, leaving 11 bases between them. The V gene's germline CDR1 is SGHNT and CDR2 YYREEE (reference sequence). CDR3: CASTWGAEQFF. The CDR3 bases are TGTGCCAGCACCTGGGGGGCGGAGCAGTTCTTC.

V and J are TRBV4-1 and TRBJ1-5; 7 nucleotides agree with TRBD1. Trimming took 1 base from V and 6 from J; bases not matched to a gene: 12. The CDR3 is 17 residues long. Germline V CDR1 and CDR2: MGHRA, YSYEKL. CDR3 sequence reads: CASSQGRGGPLGQPQHF. The CDR3 DNA is TGCGCCAGCAGCCAAGGCAGGGGGGGGCCCCTTGGTCAGCCCCAGCATTTT.

Here the CDR3 reads CASSQARLAASTDTQYF. CDR3 coding DNA: TGTGCCAGCAGCCAAGCCCGACTAGCGGCTAGCACAGATACGCAGTATTTT. J is TRBJ2-3 and V is TRBV4-2; TRBD2 aligns across 9 bases. CDR1 is LGHNA and CDR2 is YNFKEQ in the germline V gene. The CDR3 is 17 amino acids. V was clipped by 1 base and J by 0 bases; unmatched bases: 5.

This clonotype was found many times. This chain uses TRBV27 with TRBJ1-6; D call uncertain. Germline lookup yields CDR1 MNHEY and CDR2 SMNVEV (reference sequence). Trimming removed 3 bases at V and 10 bases at J, with 22 bases between. CDR3 length: 17 amino acids. CDR3 region: CASSFLPGGKGYSPLHF. The CDR3 coding sequence is TGTGCCAGCAGTTTTCTCCCGGGAGGAAAGGGATACTCACCCCTCCACTTT.

The sample holds many counts of this clonotype. At one of its ends the junction is not consistent with the germline gene, which may arise from a read error. The chain is built from TRBV2 and TRBJ2-1, with 9 bases that match TRBD2. Germline CDR1 SNHLY, CDR2 FYNNEI. This CDR3 is 15 amino acids long. CDR3 in DNA: TGTGCCAGCAGCGAAGGCGGGACTAGCTCCAATGAGCAGTTCTTC. It yields the protein CASSEGGTSSNEQFF.

The genes are TRBV7-3 and TRBJ2-1, with 13 bases matching TRBD2. The CDR3 contains 17 residues. Germline lookup yields CDR1 SGHTA and CDR2 FQGTGA. V dropped 2 bases and J dropped 7; count of bases not matched to a gene: 8. The CDR3 region is CASSLGQLAGGPNEQFF. The CDR3 nucleotides are TGTGCCAGCAGCTTAGGGCAACTAGCGGGAGGGCCGAATGAGCAGTTCTTC.

Many counts were recorded for this clonotype. The J gene is TRBJ1-5, the V gene TRBV7-6; a weak D match, TRBD1 (6 bases). Germline V gives CDR1 SGHVS, CDR2 FNYEAQ. This CDR3 comprises 13 residues. Trimming shortened V by 4 bases and J by 7 bases, and 11 bases separated the two germline ends. CDR3 in DNA: TGTGCCAGCAGCTCACAGGGAGGGCAGCCCCAGCATTTT. The encoded protein is CASSSQGGQPQHF.

This clonotype was observed a few times. The chain recombines TRBV5-5 with TRBJ1-5, with 8 bases lining up with TRBD1. The V gene's germline CDR1 is SGHKS and CDR2 YYEKEE (reference sequence). The V segment lost 0 bases and the J segment 2 bases; nucleotides outside the gene matches: 10. CDR3 length equals 18 residues. The CDR3 DNA reads TGTGCCAGCAGCTTGGTGGGTGCAGGGGGCGAAGGCAATCAGCCCCAGCATTTT. This codes for CASSLVGAGGEGNQPQHF.